This is a list of T cell receptor beta chains from one sample in a study of CD8 T cells in ankylosing spondylitis. Using its own MiXCR run on the 5' RACE reads, TCRdb lists one record per CDR3 protein. The sample consists of roughly 250,000 distinct CDR3 sequences, around 9.1% of them appearing once. The sequenced sample was blood, either unsorted or a sorted T cell fraction (not recorded which). The receptors here all came from a male donor with ankylosing spondylitis or in good health (not recorded which). Both conserved end residues are part of each CDR3. The order of the fields is D gene, J gene, clone size, V gene, CDR3 protein, CDR3 DNA. D genes are given only for firm matches. A row's size may be missing; if present it is once, few, many or a size class.

D gene: TRBD1; J gene: TRBJ1-5; clone size: many; V gene: TRBV4-1; CDR3 protein: CASSTYPLTGPLGSNQPQHF; CDR3 DNA: TGCGCCAGCAGCACCTACCCCCTGACAGGGCCCCTTGGGAGCAATCAGCCCCAGCATTTT
D gene: TRBD2; J gene: TRBJ2-5; clone size: many; V gene: TRBV20-1; CDR3 protein: CSARGLAGGPETQYF; CDR3 DNA: TGCAGTGCTAGGGGACTAGCGGGAGGGCCAGAGACCCAGTACTTC
D gene: TRBD1; J gene: TRBJ2-5; clone size: many; V gene: TRBV29-1; CDR3 protein: CSVDRGQETQYF; CDR3 DNA: TGCAGCGTGGACAGGGGGCAGGAGACCCAGTACTTC
D gene: NA; J gene: TRBJ2-5; clone size: many; V gene: TRBV5-1; CDR3 protein: CASSLAASVGGETQYF; CDR3 DNA: TGCGCCAGCAGCTTGGCGGCTAGCGTAGGAGGAGAGACCCAGTACTTC
D gene: TRBD1; J gene: TRBJ2-3; clone size: few; V gene: TRBV5-1; CDR3 protein: CASSLGTTGLDTQYF; CDR3 DNA: TGCGCCAGCAGCTTGGGGACGACAGGGTTAGATACGCAGTATTTT
D gene: TRBD1; J gene: TRBJ2-7; clone size: many; V gene: TRBV20-1; CDR3 protein: CSAEQGAGYEQYF; CDR3 DNA: TGCAGTGCAGAACAGGGGGCTGGCTACGAGCAGTACTTC
D gene: NA; J gene: TRBJ2-7; clone size: NA; V gene: TRBV27; CDR3 protein: CASSQPQYF; CDR3 DNA: TGTGCCAGCAGCCAACCCCAGTACTTC
D gene: NA; J gene: TRBJ2-1; clone size: many; V gene: TRBV5-5; CDR3 protein: CASSPDRRSSYNEQFF; CDR3 DNA: TGTGCCAGCAGCCCGGACAGACGAAGCTCCTACAATGAGCAGTTCTTC
D gene: TRBD2; J gene: TRBJ2-7; clone size: few; V gene: TRBV2; CDR3 protein: CATQAGGSEQYF; CDR3 DNA: TGTGCCACCCAAGCGGGAGGCTCCGAGCAGTACTTC
D gene: NA; J gene: TRBJ1-2; clone size: NA; V gene: TRBV29-1; CDR3 protein: CSVDGHNNYGYTF; CDR3 DNA: TGCAGCGTTGATGGACACAACAACTATGGCTACACCTTC
D gene: NA; J gene: TRBJ2-7; clone size: many; V gene: TRBV20-1; CDR3 protein: CSARLEGYEQYF; CDR3 DNA: TGCAGTGCTAGACTCGAGGGCTACGAGCAGTACTTC
D gene: NA; J gene: TRBJ1-1; clone size: many; V gene: TRBV3-1; CDR3 protein: CASSQGGWDYVNTEAFF; CDR3 DNA: TGTGCCAGCAGCCAAGGGGGGTGGGATTATGTGAACACTGAAGCTTTCTTT
D gene: TRBD2; J gene: TRBJ2-3; clone size: many; V gene: TRBV5-1; CDR3 protein: CASSVAGTSGFTDTQYF; CDR3 DNA: TGCGCCAGCAGCGTAGCCGGGACTAGCGGCTTCACAGATACGCAGTATTTT
D gene: TRBD2; J gene: TRBJ2-3; clone size: many; V gene: TRBV7-3; CDR3 protein: CASSLGGYADTQYF; CDR3 DNA: TGTGCCAGCAGCTTGGGGGGGTACGCAGATACGCAGTATTTT
D gene: NA; J gene: TRBJ1-1; clone size: many; V gene: TRBV19; CDR3 protein: CASSIGGVTEAFF; CDR3 DNA: TGTGCCAGTAGTATTGGAGGAGTTACTGAAGCTTTCTTT
D gene: NA; J gene: TRBJ2-1; clone size: many; V gene: TRBV7-8; CDR3 protein: CASSFGLGADEQFF; CDR3 DNA: TGTGCCAGCAGCTTTGGCCTCGGGGCCGATGAGCAGTTCTTC
D gene: NA; J gene: TRBJ1-5; clone size: many; V gene: TRBV20-1; CDR3 protein: CSASASLSNQPQHF; CDR3 DNA: TGCAGTGCTAGCGCCAGCCTTAGCAATCAGCCCCAGCATTTT
D gene: NA; J gene: TRBJ2-7; clone size: many; V gene: TRBV5-1; CDR3 protein: CASTLGKGMDEQYF; CDR3 DNA: TGCGCCAGCACCCTTGGAAAGGGAATGGACGAGCAGTACTTC
D gene: TRBD2; J gene: TRBJ2-6; clone size: few; V gene: TRBV30; CDR3 protein: CAWSLAGLSGANVLTF; CDR3 DNA: TGTGCCTGGAGTCTAGCGGGCCTCTCTGGGGCCAACGTCCTGACTTTC
D gene: NA; J gene: TRBJ1-5; clone size: NA; V gene: TRBV4-3; CDR3 protein: CASSQDLPSNQPQHF; CDR3 DNA: TGCGCCAGCAGCCAAGATCTACCCTCAAATCAGCCCCAGCATTTT